This T cell receptor beta chain was found in a study of T-cell reconstitution after alpha-beta-depleted transplantation in children. Many counts were recorded for this clonotype. Using unique molecular identifiers, the investigators prepared the TCRbeta library. TCRdb reanalysed the PCR reads using MiXCR and keeps one entry per CDR3 protein. The profile covers about 110,000 distinct CDR3 sequences, with 10% appearing a single time and around 8.2% taken by the ten largest. This CDR3 region has 11 residues. Germline CDR1 SQVTM, CDR2 ANQGSEA. The rearrangement joins TRBV29-1 to TRBJ2-1; D is possibly TRBD2 (6 bases). The sequencing here drew on PBMCs from the stem cell graft donor, taken from the stem cell graft. The receptor's source is a human donor who donated a stem cell graft to a child with acute lymphoblastic leukemia. CDR3 residues: CSPTWRGEQFF. In DNA form, the CDR3 reads TGCAGTCCTACTTGGAGGGGTGAGCAGTTCTTC.